The rows below give T cell receptor beta chains drawn from one sample of a study of chemoradiotherapy in HPV16-positive cancers. The data were produced by immunoSEQ multiplex PCR, yet TCRdb's version contains in-frame clones alone and is incomplete. The table records 4,000 to 5,000 clones, roughly nine tenths of them present only once. Material: tumor tissue, obtained from a patient who underwent chemoradiotherapy. The receptors shown here come from a human donor with HPV-associated anogenital cancer. Both conserved end residues are part of each CDR3. A D gene is named only where the DNA matches it firmly. Size is stated for part of the rows, as once, few or many counts, or as a class when the clone is expanded.

V gene,clone size,D gene,J gene,CDR3 protein,CDR3 DNA
TRBV29-1,NA,NA,TRBJ1-1,CSVATIYGAFF,TGCAGCGTCGCTACGATATATGGGGCTTTCTTT
TRBV5-1,NA,NA,TRBJ1-1,CASSLEGGDMNTEAFF,TGCGCCAGCAGCTTGGAGGGTGGGGACATGAACACTGAAGCTTTCTTT
TRBV9,NA,TRBD2,TRBJ2-2,CASSVGGRATGELFF,TGTGCCAGCAGCGTAGGAGGGAGGGCCACCGGGGAGCTGTTTTTT
TRBV28,once,TRBD1,TRBJ2-1,CASSLVGTGREQFF,TGTGCCAGCAGTTTAGTCGGGACAGGGCGCGAGCAGTTCTTC
TRBV13,NA,TRBD1,TRBJ2-6,CASSRTPNRGAGANVLTF,TGTGCCAGCAGCCGTACTCCCAACAGGGGGGCTGGGGCCAACGTCCTGACTTTC
TRBV19,NA,NA,TRBJ2-6,CASSIVGGLSSGANVLTF,TGTGCCAGTAGTATAGTGGGGGGCTTAAGCTCTGGGGCCAACGTCCTGACTTTC
TRBV19,NA,TRBD2,TRBJ2-2,CASSLILAGDTGELFF,TGTGCCAGTAGTCTAATACTAGCGGGAGATACCGGGGAGCTGTTTTTT
TRBV10-3,NA,TRBD1,TRBJ2-7,CATKPPGTGYEQYF,TGTGCCACCAAACCCCCCGGGACAGGCTACGAGCAGTACTTC
TRBV6-1,NA,NA,TRBJ1-2,CASSEDKNYGYTF,TGTGCCAGCAGTGAAGACAAGAACTATGGCTACACCTTC
TRBV28,NA,TRBD1,TRBJ2-3,CASSSADRGRADTQYF,TGTGCCAGCAGTTCAGCCGACAGGGGGCGGGCAGATACGCAGTATTTT
TRBV15,NA,NA,TRBJ1-4,CATSSQDEGEATNEKLFF,TGTGCCACCAGCTCCCAGGACGAAGGGGAGGCAACTAATGAAAAACTGTTTTTT
TRBV7-9,NA,TRBD2,TRBJ2-3,CASTRTSGQDTQYF,TGTGCCAGCACCCGGACTAGCGGGCAAGATACGCAGTATTTT
TRBV7-9,NA,TRBD2,TRBJ2-7,CASSLQSGSYEQYF,TGTGCCAGCAGCTTACAAAGCGGGAGCTACGAGCAGTACTTC
TRBV2,few,NA,TRBJ2-3,CASRDPKRGDTQYF,TGTGCCAGCAGAGACCCGAAAAGGGGAGATACGCAGTATTTT
TRBV9,NA,TRBD1,TRBJ1-4,CASSLDRGGIGTNEKLFF,TGTGCCAGCAGCCTAGACAGGGGGGGAATAGGGACTAATGAAAAACTGTTTTTT
TRBV7-3,NA,NA,TRBJ1-1,CASSLTWNTEAFF,TGTGCCAGCAGCTTAACATGGAACACTGAAGCTTTCTTT
TRBV6-1,NA,NA,TRBJ1-5,CASSAREGFLSAQHF,TGTGCCAGCAGTGCCAGGGAGGGTTTCTTATCAGCCCAGCATTTT
TRBV5-6,NA,NA,TRBJ1-2,CASSWLTF,TGTGCCAGCAGCTGGCTCACCTTC
TRBV25-1,NA,NA,TRBJ1-1,CASSDMGRSTEAFF,TGTGCCAGCAGTGACATGGGGCGGAGTACTGAAGCTTTCTTT
TRBV27,NA,TRBD2,TRBJ2-3,CASSFSGGATDTQYF,TGTGCCAGCAGTTTTAGCGGGGGGGCCACAGATACGCAGTATTTT
TRBV9,NA,TRBD2,TRBJ2-5,CASSVELAGVETQYF,TGTGCCAGCAGCGTAGAACTAGCGGGAGTGGAGACCCAGTACTTC
TRBV7-2,NA,NA,TRBJ2-5,CASSLGLWETQYF,TGTGCCAGCAGCTTAGGGTTGTGGGAGACCCAGTACTTC
TRBV29-1,NA,NA,TRBJ1-2,CSVEVPGTRRGYGYTF,TGCAGCGTTGAGGTCCCCGGGACCCGAAGAGGCTATGGCTACACCTTC
TRBV5-1,NA,NA,TRBJ2-1,CASSWANRDGNEQFF,TGCGCCAGCAGCTGGGCAAACAGGGATGGGAATGAGCAGTTCTTC
TRBV19,NA,NA,TRBJ2-2,CASSILSPHRGAETGELFF,TGTGCCAGTAGTATACTTAGTCCCCATAGAGGGGCCGAAACCGGGGAGCTGTTTTTT
TRBV28,NA,TRBD2,TRBJ2-2,CASSFDGGGGAYTGELFF,TGTGCCAGCAGTTTCGATGGTGGCGGGGGGGCTTACACCGGGGAGCTGTTTTTT
TRBV28,NA,NA,TRBJ1-2,CASSPGHGRYGYTF,TGTGCCAGCAGTCCGGGACATGGGCGGTATGGCTACACCTTC
TRBV19,NA,NA,TRBJ1-4,CASSIRALSAGLFF,TGTGCCAGTAGTATACGTGCGTTGTCAGCGGGACTGTTTTTT
TRBV18,NA,TRBD2,TRBJ2-1,CASSPLAGGSNEQFF,TGTGCCAGCTCACCCCTAGCGGGAGGGAGCAATGAGCAGTTCTTC
TRBV2,NA,NA,TRBJ1-5,CASSEEGIQPQHF,TGTGCCAGCAGTGAAGAGGGGATTCAGCCCCAGCATTTT
TRBV5-1,NA,NA,TRBJ2-7,CASSLVGDSTYYEQYF,TGCGCCAGCAGCTTGGTCGGGGACTCGACCTACTACGAGCAGTACTTC
TRBV6-6,NA,NA,TRBJ1-2,CASRKQGGYTF,TGTGCCAGCAGGAAGCAGGGTGGCTACACCTTC
TRBV2,few,TRBD2,TRBJ2-1,CASNPRRGVTSNNEQFF,TGTGCCAGCAACCCCAGACGGGGGGTGACCTCGAACAATGAGCAGTTCTTC
TRBV2,NA,NA,TRBJ1-5,CASSPGVRQPQHF,TGTGCCAGCAGCCCCGGCGTCCGCCAGCCCCAGCATTTT